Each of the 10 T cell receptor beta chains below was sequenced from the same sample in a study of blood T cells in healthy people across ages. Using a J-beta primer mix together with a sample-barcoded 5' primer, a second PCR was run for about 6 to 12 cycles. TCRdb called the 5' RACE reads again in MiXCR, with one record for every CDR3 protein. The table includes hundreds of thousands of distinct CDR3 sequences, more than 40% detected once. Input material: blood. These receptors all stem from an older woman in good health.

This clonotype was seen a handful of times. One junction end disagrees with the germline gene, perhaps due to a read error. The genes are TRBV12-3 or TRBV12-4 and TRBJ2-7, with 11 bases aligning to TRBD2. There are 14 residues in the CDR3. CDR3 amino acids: CASSLAGGPGEQYF. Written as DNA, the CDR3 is TGTGCCAGCAGCTTAGCGGGAGGGCCAGGCGAGCAGTACTTC.

CDR3 sequence: CASSHTGLAGGAEQFF. CDR3 DNA sequence: TGTGCCAGCAGCCATACCGGACTAGCGGGAGGGGCGGAGCAGTTCTTC. The V gene is TRBV3-1, the J gene TRBJ2-1; 15 positions match TRBD2. The CDR3 spans 16 residues. Germline V CDR1 and CDR2: LGHDT, YNNKEL (reference sequence). V lost 3 bases to trimming and J lost 10 bases; unmatched junction nucleotides: 7.

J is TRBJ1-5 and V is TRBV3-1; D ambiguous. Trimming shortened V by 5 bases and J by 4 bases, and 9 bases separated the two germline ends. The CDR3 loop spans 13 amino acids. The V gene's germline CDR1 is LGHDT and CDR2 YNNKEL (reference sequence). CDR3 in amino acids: CASSSAGNQPQHF. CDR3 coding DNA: TGTGCCAGCAGCTCGGCCGGAAATCAGCCCCAGCATTTT. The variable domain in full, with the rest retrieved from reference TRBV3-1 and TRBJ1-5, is DTAVSQTPKYLVTQMGNDKSIKCEQNLGHDTMYWYKQDSKKFLKIMFSYNNKELIINETVPNRFSPKSPDKAHLNLHINSLELGDSAVYFCASSSAGNQPQHFGDGTRLSIL.

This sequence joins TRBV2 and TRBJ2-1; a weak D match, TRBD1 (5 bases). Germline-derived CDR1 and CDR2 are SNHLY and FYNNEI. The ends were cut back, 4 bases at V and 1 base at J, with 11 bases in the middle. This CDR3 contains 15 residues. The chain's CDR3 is CASSGGRLSYNEQFF. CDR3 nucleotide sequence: TGTGCCAGCAGTGGGGGCCGTCTATCCTACAATGAGCAGTTCTTC.

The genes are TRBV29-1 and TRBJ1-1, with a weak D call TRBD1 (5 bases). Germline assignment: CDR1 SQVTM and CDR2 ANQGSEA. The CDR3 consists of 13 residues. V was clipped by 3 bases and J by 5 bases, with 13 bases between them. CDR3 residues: CSVDRGGRTEAFF. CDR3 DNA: TGCAGCGTTGATCGGGGGGGGAGAACTGAAGCTTTCTTT.

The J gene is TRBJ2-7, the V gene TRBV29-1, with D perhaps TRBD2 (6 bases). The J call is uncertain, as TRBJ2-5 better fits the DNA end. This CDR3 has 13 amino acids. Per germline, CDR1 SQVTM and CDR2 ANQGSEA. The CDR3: CSVFGDGGKTQYF. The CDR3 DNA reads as TGCAGCGTTTTCGGGGACGGGGGAAAGACCCAGTACTTC.

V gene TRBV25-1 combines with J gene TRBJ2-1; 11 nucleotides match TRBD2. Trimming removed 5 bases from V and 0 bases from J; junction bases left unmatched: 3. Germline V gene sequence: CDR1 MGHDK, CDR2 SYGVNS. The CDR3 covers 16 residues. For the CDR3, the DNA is TGTGCCAGCAGTCCTAGCGGGAGGACCTCCTACAATGAGCAGTTCTTC. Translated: CASSPSGRTSYNEQFF.

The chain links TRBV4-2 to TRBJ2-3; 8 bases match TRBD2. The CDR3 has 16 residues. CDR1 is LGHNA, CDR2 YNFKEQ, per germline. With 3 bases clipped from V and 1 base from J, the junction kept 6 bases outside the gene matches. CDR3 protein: CASSQTAGEGTDTQYF. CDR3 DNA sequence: TGTGCCAGCAGCCAGACAGCGGGAGAAGGCACAGATACGCAGTATTTT.

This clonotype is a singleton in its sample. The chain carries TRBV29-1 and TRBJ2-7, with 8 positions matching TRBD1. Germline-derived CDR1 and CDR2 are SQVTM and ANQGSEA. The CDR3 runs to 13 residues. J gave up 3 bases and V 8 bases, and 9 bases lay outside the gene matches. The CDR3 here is CSIRQGKIYEQYF. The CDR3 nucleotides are TGCAGCATCAGACAGGGGAAAATCTACGAGCAGTACTTC.

CDR3 in DNA: TGTGCCAGCAGCCAAGACCCGACAGGGGGCGGCTCCTACGAGCAGTACTTC. It yields the protein CASSQDPTGGGSYEQYF. The V gene is TRBV4-2, the J gene TRBJ2-7; TRBD1 matches at 10 bases. With 0 bases clipped from V and 0 bases from J, the junction kept 5 bases outside the gene matches. Germline CDR1 and CDR2: LGHNA and YNFKEQ. This CDR3 comprises 17 residues.